The clone carrying this T cell receptor (beta chain) showed up just once. This entry belongs to a study of T cell responses to AZD1222 COVID-19 vaccine. V was clipped by 6 bases and J by 8 bases, with 15 bases between them. This CDR3 is built from 13 residues. Germline loops: CDR1 SGHRS, CDR2 YFSETQ. Assay: immunoSEQ multiplex PCR; the TCRdb copy retains only in-frame clones and omits some. The table has 65,000 to 85,000 clones, around nine tenths seen once; the top ten hold about 11%. This clonotype was sampled from an adult in good health. The chain is built from TRBV5-1 and TRBJ1-3; D remains ambiguous. Source: peripheral blood, taken on day 0 of AZD1222 vaccination. This chain's CDR3 is CASKVGLGDTIYF. The CDR3 DNA sequence: TGCGCCAGCAAGGTTGGCCTGGGTGACACCATATATTTT.